Here is one TCR beta chain with its context. This sample stems from a study of OX40 agonist ivuxolimab in advanced cancers. Trimming removed 5 bases from V and 5 bases from J; junction bases left unmatched: 17. Germline V CDR1 and CDR2: KGHSH, LQKENI. This CDR3 is built from 17 residues. The data were produced by immunoSEQ multiplex PCR, yet TCRdb's version contains in-frame clones alone and is incomplete. The table lists 55,000 to 65,000 clones, about four fifths of them singletons. The TCR was taken from an adult with an advanced solid tumor such as melanoma, head and neck, liver or kidney cancer. The sample here was CD4+ or CD8+ T cells sorted from blood, taken in a trial of the OX40 agonist ivuxolimab. This chain connects TRBV18 to TRBJ1-1; TRBD1 aligns across 7 bases. The CDR3 DNA sequence: TGTGCCAGCTCAACCAGGACAGGCCGGGCCCCCGGGACTGAAGCTTTCTTT. Translating it yields CASSTRTGRAPGTEAFF. Combining the CDR3 with reference TRBV18 and TRBJ1-1 gives the whole variable domain NAGVMQNPRHLVRRRGQEARLRCSPMKGHSHVYWYRQLPEEGLKFMVYLQKENIIDESGMPKERFSAEFPKEGPSILRIQQVVRGDSAAYFCASSTRTGRAPGTEAFFGQGTRLTVV.